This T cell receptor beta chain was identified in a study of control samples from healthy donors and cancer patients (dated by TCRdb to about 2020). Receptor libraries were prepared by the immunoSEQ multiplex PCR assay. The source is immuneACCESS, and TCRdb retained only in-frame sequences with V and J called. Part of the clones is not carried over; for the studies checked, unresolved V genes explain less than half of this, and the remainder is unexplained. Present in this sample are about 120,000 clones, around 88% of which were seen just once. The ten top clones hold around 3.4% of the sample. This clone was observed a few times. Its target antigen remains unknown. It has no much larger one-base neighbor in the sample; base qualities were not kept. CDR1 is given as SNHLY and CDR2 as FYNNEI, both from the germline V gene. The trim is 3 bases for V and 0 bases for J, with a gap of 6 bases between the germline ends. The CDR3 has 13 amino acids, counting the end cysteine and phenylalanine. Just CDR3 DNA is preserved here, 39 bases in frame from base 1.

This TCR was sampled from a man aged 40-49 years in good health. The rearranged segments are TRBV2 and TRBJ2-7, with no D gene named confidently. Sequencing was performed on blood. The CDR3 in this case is CASSEGYSYEQYF. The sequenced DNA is TGTGCCAGCAGTGAGGGGTACTCCTACGAGCAGTACTTC.